This T cell receptor beta chain came from a study of blood T cell repertoires in COVID-19. Study in general: The origin of the acute and convalescent COVID-19 samples was the United States, Italy and Spain. T cells, B-cell-depleted T cells, or PBMCs provided the cDNA or gDNA that served as material.

Clinical history reported by participants formed the basis on which cohorts were assigned. Two negative PCRs, clearance, or symptom resolution had been documented for recovered Cohort 3 donors. Clones were read by immunoSEQ multiplex PCR, and TCRdb kept only the in-frame ones, dropping some. The sample contains 170,000 or so clones, about 90% of which appear only once. The length of the CDR3 is 16 residues. Germline values: CDR1 SGHRS, CDR2 YFSETQ. Trimming took 0 bases from V and 8 from J; bases not matched to a gene: 8. The sequenced sample was PBMCs or T cells enriched from blood (not recorded which). This TCR came from a woman aged 45-59 years who had recovered from COVID-19. The rearrangement uses TRBV5-1 and TRBJ2-1, with TRBD2 identical over 10 bases. CDR3 bases: TGCGCCAGCAGCTTGGCCAAATCTAGCGGGAGTTATGAGCAGTTCTTC. It translates to CASSLAKSSGSYEQFF.